This TCR beta chain was captured in a study of T cells after yellow fever vaccination. Looking at the study overall: SMART-Seq v4 Ultra Low Input prepared libraries from low-cell fractions.

Study-wide findings and caveats: Most primary-vaccination clones recurred post-booster (roughly 97% CD4, 88% CD8). The secondary response was weaker, and its peak arrived faster, on day 5 versus 15. From the bulk population, abundant clonotypes could contaminate and appear within FACS-sorted repertoires.

From the 5' RACE reads, TCRdb called clonotypes with MiXCR, one entry per CDR3 protein. Of about 370,000 distinct CDR3 sequences in the sample, approximately 10% were seen once. This CDR3 region has 15 residues. Per germline, CDR1 SGHVS and CDR2 FQNEAQ. Trimming pared 0 bases from V and 10 bases from J, leaving 16 bases between. On this clonotype: Its cognate antigen is unknown.

This sample comprised PBMCs, obtained on the day of the first yellow fever vaccination. The genes are TRBV7-8 and TRBJ2-1; D may match TRBD1 or TRBD2 (5 bases each). This receptor was identified in a man between 18 and 29 years old who received the YFV17D yellow fever vaccine. The CDR3 DNA reads TGTGCCAGCAGCTTAGCGGGGGTGATTCTCGGGGAGCAGTTCTTC. Its protein is CASSLAGVILGEQFF.